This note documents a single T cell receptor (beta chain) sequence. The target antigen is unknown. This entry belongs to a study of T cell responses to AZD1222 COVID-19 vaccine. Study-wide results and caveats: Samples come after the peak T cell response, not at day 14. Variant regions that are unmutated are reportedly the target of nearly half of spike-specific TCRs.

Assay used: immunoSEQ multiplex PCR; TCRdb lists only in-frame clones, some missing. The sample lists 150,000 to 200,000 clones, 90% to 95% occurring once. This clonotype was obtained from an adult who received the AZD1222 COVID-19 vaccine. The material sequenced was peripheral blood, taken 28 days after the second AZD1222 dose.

CDR3: CASSFGGTADGRNQPQHF. The CDR3 bases are TGTGCCAGCAGTTTTGGGGGGACAGCGGACGGCCGCAATCAGCCCCAGCATTTT. J is TRBJ1-5 and V is TRBV28, with 7 bases lining up with TRBD1. CDR1 MDHEN and CDR2 SYDVKM come from the germline V gene. V shed 3 bases, J shed 2 bases, and the junction held 13 bases outside the gene matches. This CDR3 region has 18 residues.